The 20 T cell receptor beta chains listed next were all sequenced from one sample in a study of T cell responses to AZD1222 COVID-19 vaccine. Profiling relied on immunoSEQ multiplex PCR, and the TCRdb table lists in-frame clones only, not all of them. The data show roughly 140,000 clones, about 92% seen once. Source: peripheral blood, taken 28 days after the second AZD1222 dose. These receptors all come from an adult who received the AZD1222 COVID-19 vaccine.

V usage is TRBV18 and J usage is TRBJ1-2; D uncertain. Germline CDR1 KGHSH, CDR2 LQKENI. This CDR3 region has 17 residues. Trimming took 1 base from V and 6 from J, leaving 21 bases between them. CDR3 amino acids: CASSPQGLAEGNHGYTF. The CDR3 coding sequence is TGTGCCAGCTCACCACAAGGGCTAGCCGAGGGAAACCATGGCTACACCTTC.

In nucleotides, the CDR3 is TGTGCCAGCAGTTTACTCGCAACCTACGAGCAGTACTTC. This sequence encodes CASSLLATYEQYF. The chain employs TRBV12-3 or TRBV12-4 and TRBJ2-7; D call uncertain. Trimming left V 2 bases short and J 2 bases short, with 7 bases between. This CDR3 is built from 13 residues.

The chain carries TRBV7-2 and TRBJ1-1, with 8 nucleotides matching TRBD1. Looked up from germline, CDR1 is SGHTA and CDR2 is FQGNSA. CDR3 length: 15 residues. Trimming at V came to 3 bases and at J to 2 bases, leaving 5 bases not matched to a gene. The DNA for the CDR3 is TGTGCCAGCAGCTTCCGGACAGGGCCAAACACTGAAGCTTTCTTT. Protein sequence: CASSFRTGPNTEAFF.

V is TRBV7-8 and J is TRBJ1-1; 8 bases are shared with TRBD1. Losses at the gene ends were 4 bases for V and 5 bases for J; bases not matched to a gene: 9. This CDR3 region has 15 residues. The germline V gene encodes CDR1 SGHVS and CDR2 FQNEAQ. The CDR3 sequence is CASSSGRGPTTEAFF. CDR3 coding DNA: TGTGCCAGCAGCTCGGGCAGGGGGCCGACTACTGAAGCTTTCTTT.

DNA of the CDR3: TGTGCCAGCAGCGTACACTCCTCCCAGGAGCAGTACTTC. Amino acids: CASSVHSSQEQYF. The J gene is TRBJ2-7, the V gene TRBV6-5; no firm D call. The V gene lost 6 bases and the J gene lost 7 bases, with 16 bases spanning the gap. Germline assignment: CDR1 MNHEY and CDR2 SVGAGI. The CDR3 loop spans 13 amino acids.

The chain carries TRBV15 and TRBJ1-1; D perhaps matches TRBD1 (6 bases). The CDR3 has 13 residues. Trimming pared 3 bases from V and 7 bases from J, leaving 12 bases between. Germline-derived CDR1 and CDR2 are LNHNV and YYDKDF (reference sequence). The CDR3 DNA reads TGTGCCACCAGCAGGGCGGGACAAGTTGAAGCTTTCTTT. Residues: CATSRAGQVEAFF.

The chain links TRBV2 to TRBJ2-2; weak D call: TRBD2 (5 bases). The CDR3 sequence is 14 residues long. Germline V gene data show CDR1 as SNHLY and CDR2 as FYNNEI. Trimming stripped 2 bases from V and 1 base from J, with 5 bases between. The CDR3 DNA reads as TGTGCCAGCAGTGAACGGGGGAACACCGGGGAGCTGTTTTTT. Its translation: CASSERGNTGELFF.

The chain has TRBV12-3 or TRBV12-4 and TRBJ1-1, with D unresolved. V shed 3 bases and J shed 8 bases, with 13 bases lying between them. The CDR3 spans 13 residues. For the CDR3, the DNA is TGTGCCAGCAGTTTTTTGGGAAGGACGGAAGCTTTCTTT. Residues: CASSFLGRTEAFF.

This clone was counted once. V gene TRBV2 combines with J gene TRBJ2-6; D unclear. This CDR3 comprises 16 residues. Germline values: CDR1 SNHLY, CDR2 FYNNEI. The ends were cut back, 2 bases at V and 3 bases at J, with 11 bases in the middle. CDR3 sequence (DNA): TGTGCCAGCAGTGAACTATCTGTGCGTGGGGCCAACGTCCTGACTTTC. Protein sequence: CASSELSVRGANVLTF.

This chain links TRBV4-2 with TRBJ1-1; D gene ambiguous. There are 15 residues in the CDR3. V lost 1 base and J lost 1, with 10 bases in between. Germline V gene data show CDR1 as LGHNA and CDR2 as YNFKEQ. CDR3 DNA sequence: TGTGCCAGCAGCCAAGGAGGGTTTACGAACACTGAAGCTTTCTTT. This gives the protein CASSQGGFTNTEAFF.

This chain uses TRBV5-1 with TRBJ1-2; D gene unclear. Per the germline V gene, CDR1 is SGHRS and CDR2 is YFSETQ. V was shortened by 4 bases and J by 8 bases, with 12 bases between the two germline ends. The CDR3 contains 12 residues. The CDR3 loop reads CASSPLGFGYTF. CDR3 coding DNA: TGCGCCAGCAGCCCCCTGGGTTTCGGCTACACCTTC.

The chain couples TRBV29-1 to TRBJ2-7, with 9 bases aligning to TRBD1. The CDR3 is made up of 14 amino acids. V was clipped by 6 bases and J by 5 bases; unmatched bases: 11. Germline-derived CDR1 and CDR2 are SQVTM and ANQGSEA. The CDR3 sequence is CSVGEGQGRDEQYF. The CDR3 bases are TGCAGCGTAGGTGAGGGACAGGGTCGCGACGAGCAGTACTTC.

The V and J genes are TRBV5-1 and TRBJ2-7; TRBD1 matches at 7 bases. Trimming took 4 bases from V and 7 from J; bases not matched to a gene: 11. Germline lookup yields CDR1 SGHRS and CDR2 YFSETQ. This CDR3 region has 14 residues. This chain's CDR3 is CASSPGQVRGEQYF. CDR3 DNA: TGCGCCAGCAGCCCCGGACAGGTCCGAGGGGAGCAGTACTTC.

J is TRBJ2-7 and V is TRBV7-2; 9 nucleotides line up with TRBD1. The length of the CDR3 is 17 residues. Germline V gene data show CDR1 as SGHTA and CDR2 as FQGNSA. The V segment lost 1 base and the J segment 1 base; nucleotides outside the gene matches: 8. The CDR3 spells CASSLGVQGALSYEQYF. The CDR3 DNA sequence: TGTGCCAGCAGCTTAGGGGTACAGGGGGCTTTGTCCTACGAGCAGTACTTC.

The chain combines TRBV28 with TRBJ1-4; possibly TRBD1 for D (5 bases). The CDR3 is 15 residues long. Trimming removed 3 bases from V and 8 bases from J, with 16 bases in between. The germline V gene has CDR1 MDHEN and CDR2 SYDVKM. CDR3 amino acids: CASSLSSRDGEKLFF. CDR3 coding DNA: TGTGCCAGCAGTTTGTCATCAAGGGACGGGGAAAAACTGTTTTTT.

This chain links TRBV6-5 with TRBJ1-1; D remains unclear. The CDR3 has 13 residues. Trimming pared 2 bases from V and 5 bases from J, leaving 9 bases between. Germline V lookup: CDR1 MNHEY, CDR2 SVGAGI. CDR3 sequence reads: CASSYREWTEAFF. Here the CDR3 DNA reads TGTGCCAGCAGTTACAGGGAATGGACTGAAGCTTTCTTT.

The chain carries TRBV19 and TRBJ2-3; 7 bases agree with TRBD2. This CDR3 has 16 residues. The V gene's germline CDR1 is LNHDA and CDR2 SQIVND (reference sequence). With V trimmed by 1 base and J by 4 bases, 8 bases remained unmatched. The CDR3 DNA sequence: TGTGCCAGTAGTATAGGTGGGGCGGGAGCGGCAGATACGCAGTATTTT. This gives the protein CASSIGGAGAADTQYF. Based on the CDR3 plus reference TRBV19 and TRBJ2-3, the full variable domain is DGGITQSPKYLFRKEGQNVTLSCEQNLNHDAMYWYRQDPGQGLRLIYYSQIVNDFQKGDIAEGYSVSREKKESFPLTVTSAQKNPTAFYLCASSIGGAGAADTQYFGPGTRLTVL.

The chain links TRBV27 to TRBJ2-7; D remains ambiguous. Trimming removed 6 bases from V and 4 bases from J, with 13 bases in between. Germline V CDR1 and CDR2: MNHEY, SMNVEV (reference sequence). The CDR3 spans 13 residues. DNA for the CDR3: TGTGCCAGCAGCAGATCCGGACCTTACGAGCAGTACTTC. Translating gives CASSRSGPYEQYF.

In its sample, this clone was seen once. The chain uses TRBV27 and TRBJ1-1; TRBD1 is a possible D gene (5 bases). This CDR3 is 14 amino acids long. Germline V gene data show CDR1 as MNHEY and CDR2 as SMNVEV (reference sequence). Trimming left V 8 bases short and J 6 bases short, with 19 bases between. CDR3 in amino acids: CASGTRRGASEAFF. The CDR3 DNA follows: TGTGCCAGCGGGACCCGAAGGGGCGCGTCTGAAGCTTTCTTT.

In this sample, this clone turned up a few times. The rearrangement links TRBV10-1 to TRBJ2-2, with 9 bases aligning to TRBD1. From germline, CDR1 is WNHNN and CDR2 SYGVQD (reference sequence). The V segment lost 2 bases and the J segment 4 bases; nucleotides outside the gene matches: 2. The CDR3 is 15 residues long. CDR3 bases: TGCGCCAGCAGTGAGGGACAGGGGACCACCGGGGAGCTGTTTTTT. This codes for CASSEGQGTTGELFF.